The 10 T cell receptor beta chains below were found in one sample sequenced in a study of shared clonotypes between healthy human individuals. Only CD45RO-negative cells positively selected for CCR7 counted as naive CD8 cells, so terminally differentiated effector memory CD45RA+ cells were excluded. Generated by immunoSEQ multiplex PCR, the TCRdb table keeps only in-frame clones and is missing some. The sample shows millions of clones, about 95% of them seen only once. The sequencing sample was made of naive CD8+ T cells sorted from blood. These receptors all come from a young man in good health.

This sequence joins TRBV19 and TRBJ1-6; 8 bases are a match to TRBD1. Germline trimming cut 5 bases from V and 10 bases from J; bases unmatched to any gene: 10. Germline loops: CDR1 LNHDA, CDR2 SQIVND (reference sequence). The CDR3 extends over 15 amino acids. CDR3: CASSPDTTGESPLHF. CDR3 bases: TGTGCCAGTAGTCCGGATACGACAGGGGAATCACCCCTCCACTTT.

This clone showed up just once. The chain combines TRBV4-1 with TRBJ1-6; D call uncertain. The CDR3 runs 15 residues. Trimming stripped 5 bases from V and 5 bases from J, with 13 bases between. Germline lookup yields CDR1 MGHRA and CDR2 YSYEKL. The CDR3 region has the DNA TGCGCCAGCAGCTCCCTGACCGGGAATAATTCACCCCTCCACTTT. Protein sequence: CASSSLTGNNSPLHF.

The chain carries TRBV7-3 and TRBJ2-1, with 8 bases matching TRBD1. After removal of 4 bases from V and 15 bases from J, the junction contained 11 bases not matched to a gene. The germline V gene encodes CDR1 SGHTA and CDR2 FQGTGA. CDR3 size: 13 residues. The CDR3 nucleotides are TGTGCCAGCAGCTCCATAGGACAGGGTTTCTTGTTCTTC. Protein product: CASSSIGQGFLFF.

This rearrangement joins TRBV11-2 to TRBJ2-7; 10 bases agree with TRBD2. V lost 5 bases and J lost 3; bases outside the gene matches: 4. The CDR3 length is 14 residues. The germline V gene has CDR1 SGHAT and CDR2 FQNNGV. CDR3 in DNA: TGTGCCAGCAGCCGCGGGACTAGCGACTACGAGCAGTACTTC. Amino acid sequence: CASSRGTSDYEQYF.

The chain employs TRBV27 and TRBJ2-3; D is unclear. This CDR3 comprises 13 residues. V was trimmed by 2 bases and J by 2 bases, leaving 5 bases between them. Germline V gene data show CDR1 as MNHEY and CDR2 as SMNVEV (reference sequence). Written as DNA, the CDR3 is TGTGCCAGCAGTTTACTTCTCACAGATACGCAGTATTTT. Its translation is CASSLLLTDTQYF.

A remark on this clone: Different DNA sequences within this sample yield the same CDR3. The genes are TRBV27 and TRBJ2-1; D unclear. The germline CDR1 and CDR2 sequences are MNHEY and SMNVEV (reference sequence). The CDR3 contains 13 residues. Trimming pared 5 bases from V and 1 base from J, leaving 6 bases between. Here the CDR3 DNA reads TGTGCCAGCAGTCCCGGGTCCTACAATGAGCAGTTCTTC. Translation: CASSPGSYNEQFF.

The rearrangement links TRBV5-6 to TRBJ1-2, with D possibly being TRBD1 (6 bases). The germline V gene encodes CDR1 SGHDT and CDR2 YYEEEE. The CDR3 sequence is 16 residues long. V was shortened by 4 bases and J by 5 bases, with 21 bases between the two germline ends. CDR3 DNA: TGTGCCAGCAGCCTCCGACAGGCTGTCCTATTTTATGGCTACACCTTC. It specifies CASSLRQAVLFYGYTF. Filled out from reference TRBV5-6 and TRBJ1-2, the complete variable domain reads DAGVTQSPTHLIKTRGQQVTLRCSPKSGHDTVSWYQQALGQGPQFIFQYYEEEERQRGNFPDRFSGHQFPNYSSELNVNALLLGDSALYLCASSLRQAVLFYGYTFGSGTRLTVV.

As for this clone: Other DNA sequences of this sample code for an identical CDR3. V and J are TRBV13 and TRBJ2-7, with D possibly matching TRBD1 (6 bases). The CDR3 covers 14 residues. V gave up 4 bases and J gave up 1 base, with 11 bases separating them. Germline V gene data show CDR1 as PRHDT and CDR2 as FYEKMQ (reference sequence). The DNA of the CDR3 is TGTGCCAGCAGCTCTACAGGGAGTTCCTACGAGCAGTACTTC. Amino acid sequence: CASSSTGSSYEQYF.

This rearrangement joins TRBV11-2 to TRBJ2-2; D is unclear. This CDR3 is built from 13 residues. Germline V gene sequence: CDR1 SGHAT, CDR2 FQNNGV. V was trimmed by 2 bases and J by 4 bases, leaving 5 bases between them. CDR3 nucleotide sequence: TGTGCCAGCAGCTTAACTTCCACCGGGGAGCTGTTTTTT. It specifies CASSLTSTGELFF.

The chain has TRBV28 and TRBJ2-2; tentatively, D is TRBD2 (6 bases). The V and J ends lost 7 bases and 6 bases respectively, with 18 bases between them. This CDR3 comprises 15 residues. CDR1 is MDHEN and CDR2 is SYDVKM in the germline V gene. The CDR3 coding sequence is TGTGCCAGCATTCCTTTAATGGCGGGGTCCGGGGAGCTGTTTTTT. It encodes CASIPLMAGSGELFF.